The rows below give T cell receptor beta chains drawn from one sample of a study of control samples from healthy donors and cancer patients. Produced via immunoSEQ multiplex PCR; TCRdb's table is partial and in-frame only. The sample yields about 110,000 clones, about 80% seen once. Material: blood. The receptors come from a man in his late teens or twenties in good health. Both conserved end residues are part of each CDR3. The D gene is left open where the match is weak. Clone size appears in some rows only: once, few, many, or a class for an expanded clone.

>.|TRBV2|TRBJ2-7|.
CASRAQGNSYEQYF
TGTGCCAGCAGGGCACAGGGAAACTCCTACGAGCAGTACTTC
>.|TRBV6-1|TRBJ1-2|.
CASSEWAGPKPAYGYTF
TGTGCCAGCAGTGAATGGGCAGGGCCTAAACCTGCCTATGGCTACACCTTC
>TRBD2|TRBV7-9|TRBJ2-5|.
CASSSSTSGGPLTQYF
TGTGCCAGCAGCTCATCTACTAGCGGGGGGCCCCTGACCCAGTACTTC
>TRBD1|TRBV7-9|TRBJ1-3|.
CASSLGQILSGNTIYF
TGTGCCAGCAGCTTGGGACAGATTCTCTCTGGAAACACCATATATTTT
>TRBD1|TRBV11-3|TRBJ2-5|.
CASSSYRGETQYF
TGTGCCAGCAGCTCCTACAGGGGGGAGACCCAGTACTTC
>TRBD1|TRBV7-9|TRBJ2-3|.
CASSSDRGQDTQYF
TGTGCCAGCAGCTCGGACAGGGGGCAAGATACGCAGTATTTT
>.|TRBV2|TRBJ2-3|.
CASSGGTGSDTQYF
TGTGCCAGCAGTGGGGGGACGGGGTCAGATACGCAGTATTTT
>.|TRBV5-1|TRBJ1-5|few
CASSLVPDTNQPQHF
TGCGCCAGCAGCTTGGTACCGGACACTAATCAGCCCCAGCATTTT
>.|TRBV15|TRBJ1-6|.
CATSRDLGLNSPLHF
TGTGCCACCAGCAGAGATTTAGGCCTTAATTCACCCCTCCACTTT
>.|TRBV15|TRBJ2-7|.
CATSSDAGLIYEQYF
TGTGCCACCAGCTCCGACGCGGGGTTAATCTACGAGCAGTACTTC
>.|TRBV5-1|TRBJ1-1|once
CASNSQEIISGTEAFF
TGCGCCAGCAACTCCCAAGAGATTATTAGTGGCACTGAAGCTTTCTTT
>TRBD1|TRBV7-2|TRBJ2-1|.
CASSPGGESYNEQFF
TGTGCCAGCAGCCCAGGGGGCGAATCCTACAATGAGCAGTTCTTC
>.|TRBV6-1|TRBJ1-1|.
CASSGADRNTEAFF
TGTGCCAGCAGTGGAGCGGACAGGAACACTGAAGCTTTCTTT
>TRBD1|TRBV5-4|TRBJ1-1|.
CASSSMTGYEAFF
TGTGCCAGCAGCTCAATGACAGGGTATGAAGCTTTCTTT
>TRBD1|TRBV27|TRBJ2-7|.
CASRRGQGSYEQYF
TGTGCCAGCAGGAGGGGACAGGGGAGCTACGAGCAGTACTTC
>.|TRBV19|TRBJ1-1|few
CASSTGRVQNTEAFF
TGTGCCAGTAGTACGGGCAGGGTCCAGAACACTGAAGCTTTCTTT
>.|TRBV12-2|TRBJ2-3|.
CASRHPGPLPPDTQYF
TGTGCAAGTCGCCACCCGGGACCCCTACCCCCAGATACGCAGTATTTT
>TRBD2|TRBV6-4|TRBJ2-1|.
CASSDSSSGGHEQFF
TGTGCCAGCAGTGACTCGTCTAGCGGGGGGCATGAGCAGTTCTTC
>TRBD2|TRBV28|TRBJ2-7|.
CASSFPGGHSYEQYF
TGTGCCAGCAGTTTCCCGGGGGGTCACTCCTACGAGCAGTACTTC
>.|TRBV2|TRBJ1-5|.
CASTSAYSNQPQHF
TGTGCCAGCACTTCGGCCTATAGCAATCAGCCCCAGCATTTT
>.|TRBV19|TRBJ1-1|.
CASRLDSYMNTEAFF
TGTGCCAGTAGACTAGACAGCTACATGAACACTGAAGCTTTCTTT
>TRBD1|TRBV19|TRBJ2-5|.
CASSDLTGGEETQYF
TGTGCCAGTAGTGACCTGACAGGGGGTGAAGAGACCCAGTACTTC
>TRBD1|TRBV6-5|TRBJ1-2|.
CASSYSAGGSGYTF
TGTGCCAGCAGTTATTCCGCAGGGGGCTCAGGCTACACCTTC
>TRBD1|TRBV11-1|TRBJ1-6|.
CASRPGTGKDNSPLHF
TGTGCCAGCAGGCCCGGGACAGGGAAGGATAATTCACCCCTCCACTTT
>.|TRBV3-1/TRBV3-2|TRBJ2-1|.
CASSQLWGEQFF
TGTGCCAGCAGCCAATTATGGGGTGAGCAGTTCTTC
>.|TRBV10-2|TRBJ1-1|few
CASRFKNTEAFF
TGCGCCAGCAGATTCAAAAACACTGAAGCTTTCTTT
>.|TRBV30|TRBJ1-6|.
CAWSTRSLDSPLHF
TGTGCCTGGTCTACGAGGAGTTTGGATTCACCCCTCCACTTT
>.|TRBV7-2|TRBJ2-7|.
CASSLARNSYEQYF
TGTGCCAGCAGCTTGGCACGTAACTCCTACGAGCAGTACTTC
>.|TRBV4-1|TRBJ2-2|.
CASSQKQGWNTGELFF
TGCGCCAGCAGCCAAAAACAGGGCTGGAACACCGGGGAGCTGTTTTTT
>TRBD1|TRBV7-8|TRBJ1-2|.
CASSPQGQTNYGYTF
TGTGCCAGCAGCCCCCAGGGACAGACTAACTATGGCTACACCTTC
>TRBD1|TRBV5-1|TRBJ1-1|.
CASTPQGGNTEAFF
TGCGCCAGCACTCCCCAGGGGGGGAACACTGAAGCTTTCTTT
>TRBD1|TRBV9|TRBJ2-7|once
CASSVDRGPKEQYF
TGTGCCAGCAGCGTGGACAGGGGGCCGAAAGAGCAGTACTTC
>.|TRBV27|TRBJ2-5|.
CASSLAWGGAQETQYF
TGTGCCAGCAGTTTAGCTTGGGGGGGGGCGCAAGAGACCCAGTACTTC
>TRBD2|TRBV6-5|TRBJ2-2|once
CASSRLAGYGELFF
TGTGCCAGCAGTCGGCTAGCGGGGTATGGGGAGCTGTTTTTT
>TRBD2|TRBV18|TRBJ2-3|.
CASSSPGGVTDTQYF
TGTGCCAGCTCATCCCCGGGAGGGGTTACAGATACGCAGTATTTT
>.|TRBV6-2/TRBV6-3|TRBJ1-1|.
CASSYRGMDTEAFF
TGTGCCAGCAGTTACAGGGGCATGGACACTGAAGCTTTCTTT
>.|TRBV10-3|TRBJ1-3|.
CAISRVAGNTIYF
TGTGCCATATCTAGGGTGGCCGGAAACACCATATATTTT
>.|TRBV7-8|TRBJ2-3|.
CASSWQGTDTQYF
TGTGCCAGCAGCTGGCAGGGGACAGATACGCAGTATTTT
>TRBD1|TRBV5-4|TRBJ2-5|.
CASSSTGGQETQYF
TGTGCCAGCAGCTCCACAGGGGGTCAAGAGACCCAGTACTTC
>.|TRBV30|TRBJ1-1|.
CAWSVQGNTEAFF
TGTGCCTGGAGTGTCCAGGGGAACACTGAAGCTTTCTTT